The 19 T cell receptor beta chains below were found in one sample sequenced in a study of PD-L1 blockade in urothelial cancer. Assay used: immunoSEQ multiplex PCR; TCRdb lists only in-frame clones, some missing. The repertoire holds 85,000 to 130,000 clones, with roughly nine tenths as singletons. The material sequenced was PBMCs, taken around atezolizumab (anti-PD-L1) treatment. The source of these receptors is an elderly woman with urothelial cancer.

The J gene is TRBJ2-5, the V gene TRBV7-9, with a tentative D call TRBD2 (6 bases). Germline CDR1 is SEHNR and CDR2 is FQNEAQ (reference sequence). V was cut by 3 bases and J by 4 bases, with 15 bases left in between. There are 15 residues in the CDR3. The CDR3: CASSFRLASPETQYF. In DNA form, the CDR3 reads TGTGCCAGCAGCTTCCGCCTAGCGTCCCCAGAGACCCAGTACTTC.

CDR3: CAIKQAGDHEQFF. The CDR3 DNA is TGTGCCATCAAACAAGCGGGAGACCATGAGCAGTTCTTC. The rearrangement uses TRBV10-3 and TRBJ2-1; TRBD2 matches at 8 bases. Per germline, CDR1 ENHRY and CDR2 SYGVKD. This CDR3 contains 13 residues. After removal of 7 bases from V and 8 bases from J, the junction contained 7 bases not matched to a gene.

This clone is a singleton in its sample. J is TRBJ2-1 and V is TRBV16; D remains ambiguous. V lost 8 bases and J 8 bases, leaving 10 bases between the germline ends. The CDR3 extends over 11 amino acids. CDR1 KGHSY and CDR2 FQNENV come from the germline V gene. DNA for the CDR3: TGTGCCAGCTGCGATCGGGATGAGCAGTTCTTC. Translation gives CASCDRDEQFF.

With respect to this clone: This specimen includes other DNA sequences encoding the same CDR3. V gene TRBV19 combines with J gene TRBJ2-7; 8 nucleotides match TRBD1. Germline CDR1 is LNHDA and CDR2 is SQIVND (reference sequence). V lost 5 bases and J lost 4; bases outside the gene matches: 4. The CDR3 covers 13 residues. CDR3 protein: CASSPDRAYEQYF. The CDR3 DNA sequence: TGTGCCAGTAGTCCGGACAGGGCTTACGAGCAGTACTTC.

V and J are TRBV4-2 and TRBJ2-1, with 15 positions matching TRBD2. The CDR3 consists of 17 residues. CDR1 LGHNA and CDR2 YNFKEQ come from the germline V gene. The V and J ends lost 4 bases and 4 bases, in that order; junction bases with no gene match: 5. CDR3 nucleotide sequence: TGTGCCAGCAGCCCGGGACTAGCGGGAGGCCTTTACAATGAGCAGTTCTTC. It translates to CASSPGLAGGLYNEQFF.

The V gene is TRBV30, the J gene TRBJ2-2, with D hard to call. Per germline, CDR1 GTSNPN and CDR2 SVGIG (reference sequence). The CDR3 totals 13 residues. Between the trimmed V and J ends, which lost 4 bases and 5 bases, there was a span of 11 bases. DNA for the CDR3: TGTGCCTGGACCCGGTCGGTAACCGGGGAGCTGTTTTTT. Amino acid sequence: CAWTRSVTGELFF.

This sequence joins TRBV19 and TRBJ2-7, with TRBD2 matching 8 bases. CDR1 LNHDA and CDR2 SQIVND come from the germline V gene (reference sequence). The CDR3 sequence is 14 residues long. V gave up 3 bases and J gave up 5 bases; unmatched junction bases: 6. CDR3: CASSIGGGVDEQYF. DNA of the CDR3: TGTGCCAGTAGTATCGGGGGGGGCGTCGACGAGCAGTACTTC.

The chain has TRBV11-2 and TRBJ1-1, with D tentatively TRBD1 (6 bases). Germline-derived CDR1 and CDR2 are SGHAT and FQNNGV. This CDR3 region has 12 residues. V gave up 5 bases and J gave up 5 bases, with 9 bases separating them. CDR3 in amino acids: CASSPGTTEAFF. The CDR3 DNA sequence: TGTGCCAGCAGCCCAGGGACAACTGAAGCTTTCTTT. The full variable domain, completed using reference TRBV11-2 and TRBJ1-1, is EAGVAQSPRYKIIEKRQSVAFWCNPISGHATLYWYQQILGQGPKLLIQFQNNGVVDDSQLPKDRFSAERLKGVDSTLKIQPAKLEDSAVYLCASSPGTTEAFFGQGTRLTVV.

This rearrangement joins TRBV6-5 to TRBJ2-7; 15 bases are shared with TRBD2. Germline V gene lookup returns CDR1 MNHEY and CDR2 SVGAGI. The CDR3 runs to 14 residues. J was trimmed by 6 bases and V by 6 bases; bases with no gene match: 3. CDR3 amino acids: CASRPGLAGGEQYF. The DNA for the CDR3 is TGTGCCAGCAGGCCGGGACTAGCGGGAGGCGAGCAGTACTTC.

The chain has TRBV27 and TRBJ2-3; perhaps TRBD2 as D (5 bases). Germline CDR1 MNHEY, CDR2 SMNVEV (reference sequence). V gave up 2 bases and J gave up 3 bases, with 12 bases separating them. This CDR3 contains 15 residues. The CDR3 sequence: CASSLKGRGTDTQYF. The DNA for the CDR3 is TGTGCCAGCAGTTTAAAAGGGAGAGGGACAGATACGCAGTATTTT.

The sample holds a few counts of this clone. The chain has TRBV19 and TRBJ2-4; 9 bases are shared with TRBD2. Germline V CDR1 and CDR2: LNHDA, SQIVND (reference sequence). The trim removed 0 bases at V and 6 bases at J, leaving 3 bases unmatched. The CDR3 runs 15 residues. CDR3 residues: CASSIEMTSGNIQYF. CDR3 bases: TGTGCCAGTAGTATAGAAATGACTAGCGGAAACATTCAGTACTTC.

This chain joins TRBV5-1 and TRBJ2-5; D uncertain. The V end was cut by 5 bases, the J end by 3 bases, with 5 bases between. The CDR3 is 11 amino acids. CDR1 SGHRS and CDR2 YFSETQ come from the germline V gene. CDR3 loop: CASRYEETQYF. CDR3 bases: TGCGCCAGCAGGTATGAAGAGACCCAGTACTTC. Together with reference TRBV5-1 and TRBJ2-5, the CDR3 gives the full variable domain: KAGVTQTPRYLIKTRGQQVTLSCSPISGHRSVSWYQQTPGQGLQFLFEYFSETQRNKGNFPGRFSGRQFSNSRSEMNVSTLELGDSALYLCASRYEETQYFGPGTRLLVL.

This chain connects TRBV19 to TRBJ2-1, with 8 nucleotides matching TRBD1. Germline V lookup: CDR1 LNHDA, CDR2 SQIVND (reference sequence). V shed 7 bases and J 5 bases; nucleotides not matched to a gene: 13. The CDR3 length is 16 residues. In DNA, the CDR3 is TGTGCCAGTACCGTATTGGGACAGGTTCGCGACAATGAGCAGTTCTTC. It translates to CASTVLGQVRDNEQFF.

The V call is TRBV18, the J call TRBJ1-1, with 7 bases lining up with TRBD1. The CDR3 runs 12 residues. CDR1 and CDR2 (germline): KGHSH, LQKENI. The V gene end was trimmed by 4 bases and the J gene end by 10 bases; junction bases not matched to a gene: 6. The CDR3 DNA sequence: TGTGCCAGCTCACGACAGGGCCTCGGAGCTTTCTTT. Protein: CASSRQGLGAFF.

The J gene is TRBJ2-2, the V gene TRBV19, with 9 bases identical to TRBD2. In germline, CDR1 is LNHDA, CDR2 SQIVND (reference sequence). The J segment lost 0 bases and the V segment lost 10 bases, leaving 3 bases of the junction unmatched. This CDR3 contains 14 residues. The CDR3 loop is CATTSGPNTGELFF. The CDR3 nucleotides read TGTGCCACGACTAGCGGCCCGAACACCGGGGAGCTGTTTTTT.

The chain combines TRBV5-4 with TRBJ2-2, with a tentative D call TRBD1 (5 bases). Trimming pared 0 bases from V and 4 bases from J, leaving 10 bases between. The germline V gene encodes CDR1 SGHNT and CDR2 YYREEE (reference sequence). The CDR3 has 15 amino acids. CDR3: CASSLADRGTGELFF. CDR3 sequence (DNA): TGTGCCAGCAGCTTGGCAGACAGAGGCACCGGGGAGCTGTTTTTT.

This chain connects TRBV5-1 to TRBJ2-7; 7 bases are a match to TRBD2. CDR1 is SGHRS and CDR2 is YFSETQ in the germline V gene. The CDR3 spans 16 residues. J gave up 0 bases and V 2 bases, and 8 bases lay outside the gene matches. CDR3 protein: CASSFFSAGTSYEQYF. Written as DNA, the CDR3 is TGCGCCAGCAGCTTCTTCTCAGCGGGGACCTCCTACGAGCAGTACTTC.

This clone was seen only once. This sequence joins TRBV28 and TRBJ1-1; 11 nucleotides agree with TRBD1. The V segment lost 10 bases and the J segment 6 bases; nucleotides outside the gene matches: 7. CDR3 size: 13 residues. From germline, CDR1 is MDHEN and CDR2 SYDVKM. Here the CDR3 reads CAIRTGGAPEAFF. The CDR3 DNA sequence: TGTGCCATCCGGACAGGGGGCGCCCCTGAAGCTTTCTTT. Together with reference TRBV28 and TRBJ1-1, the CDR3 gives the full variable domain: DVKVTQSSRYLVKRTGEKVFLECVQDMDHENMFWYRQDPGLGLRLIYFSYDVKMKEKGDIPEGYSVSREKKERFSLILESASTNQTSMYLCAIRTGGAPEAFFGQGTRLTVV.

This chain connects TRBV11-2 to TRBJ2-2; D possibly corresponds to TRBD1 (6 bases). From germline, CDR1 is SGHAT and CDR2 FQNNGV. Trimming left V 10 bases short and J 3 bases short, with 15 bases between. The CDR3 sequence is 14 residues long. CDR3 loop: CATPRAGDTGELFF. CDR3 coding DNA: TGTGCCACCCCTCGGGCAGGGGACACCGGGGAGCTGTTTTTT.